The subject of this entry is one T cell receptor (beta chain). No antigen is known for it. The sample is drawn from a study of siplizumab effects on memory and regulatory T cells. Findings and limits, study-wide: Siplizumab produced a significant drop in alloreactive sequences attributable to unstimulated CD4+ memory cells. Proliferating CD4+ or CD8+ clones, roughly 75-95% of them, lacked an assignable naive or memory phenotype. The Treg-derived share of mappable alloreactive CD4+ clones averaged roughly 64% with siplizumab and approximately 30% in controls.

Generated by immunoSEQ multiplex PCR, the TCRdb table keeps only in-frame clones and is missing some. This sample has roughly 100,000 clones, with 93% found just once. V was shortened by 0 bases and J by 7 bases, with 12 bases between the two germline ends. CDR3 length: 15 residues. The germline V gene has CDR1 LGHNA and CDR2 YNFKEQ. The gene calls are TRBV4-2 and TRBJ2-2; D call uncertain. The sample comprised CD4+ T cells sorted from blood. This TCR derives from a human donor in good health. The CDR3 here is CASSQEMGRVGELFF. DNA for the CDR3: TGTGCCAGCAGCCAAGAAATGGGTCGAGTCGGGGAGCTGTTTTTT.